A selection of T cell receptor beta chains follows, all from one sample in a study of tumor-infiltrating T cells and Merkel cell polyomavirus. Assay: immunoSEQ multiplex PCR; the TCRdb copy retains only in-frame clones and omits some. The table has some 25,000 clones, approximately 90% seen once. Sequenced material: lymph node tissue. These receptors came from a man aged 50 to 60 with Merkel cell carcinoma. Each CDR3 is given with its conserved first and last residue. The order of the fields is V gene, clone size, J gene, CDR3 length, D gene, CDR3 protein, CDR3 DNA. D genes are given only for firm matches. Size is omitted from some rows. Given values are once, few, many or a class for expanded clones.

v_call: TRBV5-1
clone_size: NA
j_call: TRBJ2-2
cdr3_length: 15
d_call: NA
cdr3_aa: CASSLERGWTGELFF
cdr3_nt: TGCGCCAGCAGCTTGGAAAGGGGGTGGACCGGGGAGCTGTTTTTT

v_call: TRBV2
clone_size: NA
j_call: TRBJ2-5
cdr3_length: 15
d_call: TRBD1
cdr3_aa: CASSRTGDRQETQYF
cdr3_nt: TGTGCCAGCAGTCGGACAGGGGACCGCCAAGAGACCCAGTACTTC

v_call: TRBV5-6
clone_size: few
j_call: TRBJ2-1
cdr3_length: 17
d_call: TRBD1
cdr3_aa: CASSSQFRDRPYGEQFF
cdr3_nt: TGTGCCAGCAGCTCACAATTCCGGGACAGACCCTATGGTGAGCAGTTCTTC

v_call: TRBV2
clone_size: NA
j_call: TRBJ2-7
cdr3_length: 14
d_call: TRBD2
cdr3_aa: CASSAEREGGEQYF
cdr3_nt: TGTGCCAGCAGTGCAGAGCGGGAGGGTGGGGAGCAGTACTTC

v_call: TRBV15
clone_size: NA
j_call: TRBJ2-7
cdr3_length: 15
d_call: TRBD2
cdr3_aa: CATSNSGTSGRQQYF
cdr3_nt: TGTGCCACCAGCAACTCCGGGACTAGCGGGAGGCAGCAGTACTTC

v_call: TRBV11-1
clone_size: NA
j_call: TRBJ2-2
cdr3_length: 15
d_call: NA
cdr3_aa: CASSRLRANTGELFF
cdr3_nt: TGTGCCAGCAGTCGATTGAGGGCGAACACCGGGGAGCTGTTTTTT

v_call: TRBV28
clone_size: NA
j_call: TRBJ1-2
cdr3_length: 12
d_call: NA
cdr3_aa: CASSFRGAGYTF
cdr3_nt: TGTGCCAGCAGTTTCCGGGGGGCGGGCTACACCTTC

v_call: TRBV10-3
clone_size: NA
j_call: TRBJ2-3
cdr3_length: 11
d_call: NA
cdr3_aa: CAIRSTDTQYF
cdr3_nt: TGTGCCATTCGGAGCACAGATACGCAGTATTTT

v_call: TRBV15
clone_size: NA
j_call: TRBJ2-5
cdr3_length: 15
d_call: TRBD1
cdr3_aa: CATSRDPAGGSTQYF
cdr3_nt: TGTGCCACCAGCAGAGATCCAGCAGGGGGCTCGACCCAGTACTTC

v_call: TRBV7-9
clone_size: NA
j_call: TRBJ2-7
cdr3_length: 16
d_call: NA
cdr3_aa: CASSSPVGQSSYEQYF
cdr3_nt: TGTGCCAGCAGCTCCCCGGTAGGACAGTCCTCCTACGAGCAGTACTTC

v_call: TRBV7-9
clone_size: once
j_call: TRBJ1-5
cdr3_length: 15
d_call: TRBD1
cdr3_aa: CASRPLTGARQPQHF
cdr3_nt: TGTGCCAGCAGACCACTGACAGGGGCAAGACAGCCCCAGCATTTT

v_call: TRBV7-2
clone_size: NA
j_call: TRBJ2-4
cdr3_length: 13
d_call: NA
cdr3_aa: CASSYRNSNIQYF
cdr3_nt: TGTGCCAGCAGCTACCGTAACTCAAACATTCAGTACTTC

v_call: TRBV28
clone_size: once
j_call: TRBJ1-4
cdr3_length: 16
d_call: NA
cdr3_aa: CASSSEEVATNEKLFF
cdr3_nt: TGTGCCAGCAGTTCCGAGGAGGTTGCAACTAATGAAAAACTGTTTTTT

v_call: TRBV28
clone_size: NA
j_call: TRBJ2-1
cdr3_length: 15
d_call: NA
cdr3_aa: CASSSPGSSYNEQFF
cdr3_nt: TGTGCCAGCAGTTCCCCGGGGAGCTCCTACAATGAGCAGTTCTTC

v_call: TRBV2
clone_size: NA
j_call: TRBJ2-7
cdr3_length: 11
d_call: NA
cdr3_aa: CASRQTYEQYF
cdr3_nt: TGTGCCAGCAGACAGACCTACGAGCAGTACTTC

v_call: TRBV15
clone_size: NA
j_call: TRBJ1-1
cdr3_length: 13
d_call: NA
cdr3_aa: CATSRKGVTEAFF
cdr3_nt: TGTGCCACCAGCAGAAAAGGGGTCACTGAAGCTTTCTTT

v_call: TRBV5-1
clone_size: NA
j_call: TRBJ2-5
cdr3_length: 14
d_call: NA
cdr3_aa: CASSLQGVQETQYF
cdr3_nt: TGCGCCAGCAGCTTGCAGGGCGTCCAAGAGACCCAGTACTTC

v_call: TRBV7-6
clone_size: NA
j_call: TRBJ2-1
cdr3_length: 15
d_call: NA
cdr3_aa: CASSHPGGFGNEQFF
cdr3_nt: TGTGCCAGCAGCCACCCTGGGGGGTTCGGGAATGAGCAGTTCTTC

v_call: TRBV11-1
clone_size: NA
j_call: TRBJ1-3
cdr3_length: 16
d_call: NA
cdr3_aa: CASSLLWSGLGNTIYF
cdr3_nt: TGTGCCAGCAGCTTGCTTTGGAGCGGACTTGGAAACACCATATATTTT

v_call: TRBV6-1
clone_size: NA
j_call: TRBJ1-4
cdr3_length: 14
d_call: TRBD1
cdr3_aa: CASSQDRGGEKLFF
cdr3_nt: TGTGCCAGCAGTCAGGACAGGGGCGGTGAAAAACTGTTTTTT

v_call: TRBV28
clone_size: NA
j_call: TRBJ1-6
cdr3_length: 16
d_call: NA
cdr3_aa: CASSQKASSYNSPLHF
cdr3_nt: TGTGCCAGCAGCCAAAAGGCTAGCTCCTATAATTCACCCCTCCACTTT

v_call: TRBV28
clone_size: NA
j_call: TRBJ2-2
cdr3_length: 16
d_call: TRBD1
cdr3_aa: CASSLPGTVNTGELFF
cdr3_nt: TGTGCCAGCAGTTTACCCGGGACAGTGAACACCGGGGAGCTGTTTTTT

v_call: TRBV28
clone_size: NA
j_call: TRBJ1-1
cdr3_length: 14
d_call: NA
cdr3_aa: CASSLLGGNTEAFF
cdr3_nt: TGTGCCAGCAGTTTATTAGGCGGGAACACTGAAGCTTTCTTT

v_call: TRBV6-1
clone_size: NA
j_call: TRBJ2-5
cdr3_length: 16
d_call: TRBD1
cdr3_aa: CASSEVPGGAKETQYF
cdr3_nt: TGTGCCAGCAGTGAAGTTCCAGGGGGCGCGAAGGAGACCCAGTACTTC

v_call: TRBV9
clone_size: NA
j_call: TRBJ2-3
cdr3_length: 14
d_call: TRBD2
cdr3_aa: CASSGLAGDHTQYF
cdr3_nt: TGTGCCAGCAGCGGACTAGCGGGGGACCATACGCAGTATTTT